These T cell receptor beta chains were read from a single sample in a study of regulatory T cells in long-lasting Graves disease. TCRdb fed the multiplex PCR reads into MiXCR, producing one record per CDR3 protein. The data contain about 330,000 distinct CDR3 sequences, roughly 15% of them singletons. These same records also appear under a second study, on T cells in Graves' hyperthyroidism and ophthalmopathy.

This specimen was peripheral blood mononuclear cells (PBMCs), taken at new diagnosis, from a patient treated with antithyroid drugs. The receptors were gathered from a woman younger than 35 with Graves disease. Each CDR3 is given with its conserved first and last residue. D genes are given only for firm matches. For some rows the clone size is stated as once, few or many, or as a class when expanded; others skip it.

>NA|TRBJ2-2|many|15|TRBV12-3/TRBV12-4
TGTGCCAGCAGTCCAGGGGTGATGAACACCGGGGAGCTGTTTTTT
CASSPGVMNTGELFF
>TRBD1|TRBJ1-2|many|15|TRBV5-1
TGCGCCAGCAGCTTAGAAGCCGGGACAGCGCATGGCTACACCTTC
CASSLEAGTAHGYTF
>TRBD1|TRBJ1-6|many|14|TRBV2
TGTGCCAGCAGTTGGGACAGAACCAATTCACCCCTCCACTTT
CASSWDRTNSPLHF
>NA|TRBJ2-7|many|16|TRBV12-3/TRBV12-4
TGTGCCAGCAGTCCTAGTTGGGGACGGCACTCCTACGAGCAGTACTTC
CASSPSWGRHSYEQYF
>NA|TRBJ1-1|many|13|TRBV10-3
TGTGCCATCAGTGAGGGGGGGAACACTGAAGCTTTCTTT
CAISEGGNTEAFF
>TRBD1|TRBJ2-1|NA|14|TRBV3-1
TGTGCCAGCAGCCCCAAAGACAGGGTCAATGAGCAGTTCTTC
CASSPKDRVNEQFF
>NA|TRBJ2-3|many|15|TRBV4-2
TGTGCCAGCAGCCAAGAGTGGGGCGGCCGAGGGGCGCAGTATTTT
CASSQEWGGRGAQYF
>NA|TRBJ2-6|NA|15|TRBV5-1
TGCGCCAGCAGCTTCGCCCGGGGCGGGGCCAACGTCCTGACTTTC
CASSFARGGANVLTF
>NA|TRBJ1-4|NA|16|TRBV5-1
TGCGCCAGCAGCCCGCCGCAGGGGACCCTTAATGAAAAACTGTTTTTT
CASSPPQGTLNEKLFF
>TRBD1|TRBJ2-2|once|17|TRBV18
TGTGCCAGCTCACCTAAGACAGGGGTTGCGAACACCGGGGAGCTGTTTTTT
CASSPKTGVANTGELFF
>NA|TRBJ2-2|many|14|TRBV7-8
TGTGCCAGCAGCTTTGCCAACACTATCGTGGAGCTGTTTTTT
CASSFANTIVELFF
>TRBD1|TRBJ1-5|NA|14|TRBV12-3/TRBV12-4
TGTGCCAGCAGTTTGGGGCAGGGGGTTCGGCCCCAGCATTTT
CASSLGQGVRPQHF
>TRBD1|TRBJ2-7|many|17|TRBV3-1
TGTGCCAGCAGCCAAGCTCTCTGGGGACAGACTTCCTACGAGCAGTACTTC
CASSQALWGQTSYEQYF
>NA|TRBJ1-5|once|14|TRBV2
TGTACCAGCACCCGAGGGAATAGCAATCAGCCCCAGCATTTT
CTSTRGNSNQPQHF
>TRBD2|TRBJ2-3|NA|14|TRBV6-4
TGTGCCAGCAGTGACGGTCCAGCGGGGGATACGCAGTATTTT
CASSDGPAGDTQYF
>TRBD2|TRBJ2-1|once|16|TRBV19
TGTGCCAGTATTCCGGGACTAGCGGCCCGGGGGGGTGAGCAGTTCTTC
CASIPGLAARGGEQFF
>NA|TRBJ1-2|many|15|TRBV3-1
TGTGCCAGCAGCCAAGGTGTCAGGGGCACCTATGGCTACACCTTC
CASSQGVRGTYGYTF
>NA|TRBJ2-5|NA|16|TRBV12-3/TRBV12-4
TGTGCCAGCAGCCCCCCCGGGACCAAGCAGGGGGAGACCCAGTACTTC
CASSPPGTKQGETQYF
>TRBD2|TRBJ2-7|NA|16|TRBV11-1
TGTGCCACCAGCGGACGACTAGCGGCGAACCCCCGTCCGCAGTACTTC
CATSGRLAANPRPQYF
>NA|TRBJ1-1|many|14|TRBV5-5
TGTGCCAGCAGCTTTTTAAGGGAGAACACTGAAGCTTTCTTT
CASSFLRENTEAFF
>NA|TRBJ1-6|NA|14|TRBV6-2/TRBV6-3
TGTGCCAGCACCGAGGGGGTTTGGAATTCACCCCTCCACTTT
CASTEGVWNSPLHF
>NA|TRBJ2-7|NA|14|TRBV9
TGTGCCAGCAGCGTAGGTTGGGTATCCTACGAGCAGTACTTC
CASSVGWVSYEQYF
>TRBD1|TRBJ2-3|NA|15|TRBV11-2
TGTGCCAGCAGCGCAGGGACAGCCGGTGTGGATACGCAGTATTTT
CASSAGTAGVDTQYF
>NA|TRBJ2-1|many|13|TRBV3-1
TGTGCCAGCAGCCGGGGGAACGACAATGAGCAGTTCTTC
CASSRGNDNEQFF
>NA|TRBJ2-7|many|14|TRBV6-1
TGTGCCAGCCACGTTTGGCCAGTCACCTACGAGCAGTACTTC
CASHVWPVTYEQYF
>NA|TRBJ2-5|few|14|TRBV19
TGTGCCACCCTAAACCGGGACAACCAAGAGACCCAGTACTTC
CATLNRDNQETQYF
>NA|TRBJ2-7|NA|15|TRBV4-2
TGTGCCAGCAGCCAAGCTGGCCAGCGTCCCTACGAGCAGTACTTC
CASSQAGQRPYEQYF
>TRBD1|TRBJ1-5|few|15|TRBV3-1
TGTGCCAGCAGCTCAGGGGGGGGATGGGGTCAGCCCCAGCATTTT
CASSSGGGWGQPQHF
>NA|TRBJ1-5|many|14|TRBV20-1
TGCAGTGCTAAGGGGGTCGACGGCAATCAGCCCCAGCATTTT
CSAKGVDGNQPQHF
>TRBD1|TRBJ1-2|many|14|TRBV2
TGTGCCAGCAGCGCCGGACAGGGTATTTATGGCTACACCTTC
CASSAGQGIYGYTF
>TRBD2|TRBJ2-1|few|17|TRBV5-6
TGTGCCAGCAGCTTGCCCGGACTAGCGGGGGGACGGAGTGAGCAGTTCTTC
CASSLPGLAGGRSEQFF